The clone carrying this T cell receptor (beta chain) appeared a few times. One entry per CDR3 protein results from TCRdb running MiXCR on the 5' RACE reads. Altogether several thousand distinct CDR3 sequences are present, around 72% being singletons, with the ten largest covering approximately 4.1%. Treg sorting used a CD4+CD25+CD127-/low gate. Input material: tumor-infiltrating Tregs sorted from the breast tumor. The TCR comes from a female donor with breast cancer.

Here the CDR3 DNA reads TGTGCCAGCAGCCCCCTCTGGGGGAGGAGGAACTATGGCTACACCTTC. Its translation is CASSPLWGRRNYGYTF. The chain joins TRBV12-3 or TRBV12-4 to TRBJ1-2; possible D gene TRBD1, 5 bases. This CDR3 is built from 16 residues. V was trimmed by 6 bases and J by 2 bases, leaving 19 bases between them.